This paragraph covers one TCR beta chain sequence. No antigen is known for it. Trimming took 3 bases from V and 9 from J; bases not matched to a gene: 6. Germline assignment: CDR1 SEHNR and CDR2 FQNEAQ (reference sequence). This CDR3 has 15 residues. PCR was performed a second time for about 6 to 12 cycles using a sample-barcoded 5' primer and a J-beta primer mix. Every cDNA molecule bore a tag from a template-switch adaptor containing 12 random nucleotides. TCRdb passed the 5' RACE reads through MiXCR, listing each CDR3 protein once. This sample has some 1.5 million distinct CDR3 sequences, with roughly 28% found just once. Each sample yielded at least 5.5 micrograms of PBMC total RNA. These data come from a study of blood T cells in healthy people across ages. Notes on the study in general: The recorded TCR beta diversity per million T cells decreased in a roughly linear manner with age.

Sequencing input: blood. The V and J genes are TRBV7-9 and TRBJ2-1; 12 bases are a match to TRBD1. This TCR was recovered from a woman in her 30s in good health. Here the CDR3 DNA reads TGTGCCAGCAGCTTTTCCGGGACAGGGGGCGGTGAGCAGTTCTTC. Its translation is CASSFSGTGGGEQFF. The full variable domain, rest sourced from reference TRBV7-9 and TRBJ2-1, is DTGVSQNPRHKITKRGQNVTFRCDPISEHNRLYWYRQTLGQGPEFLTYFQNEAQLEKSRLLSDRFSAERPKGSFSTLEIQRTEQGDSAMYLCASSFSGTGGGEQFFGPGTRLTVL.